This T cell receptor (beta chain) was observed in a study of blood T cell repertoires in COVID-19. Study details: Collection of acute and convalescent COVID-19 samples took place in the United States, Italy and Spain.

The repertoire was sequenced with immunoSEQ multiplex PCR; TCRdb's copy has only in-frame clones and lacks some. Of almost 80,000 clones listed, roughly 90% are singletons. The germline V and J ends were trimmed by 0 bases and 15 bases, with 14 bases remaining between them. Germline V gene data show CDR1 as LGHNA and CDR2 as YSLEER. The length of the CDR3 is 13 residues. V usage is TRBV4-3 and J usage is TRBJ1-4; possible D gene TRBD1, 6 bases. Sequencing used peripheral blood. The source is an elderly woman with acute or convalescent COVID-19. The CDR3 spells CASSQESGTRVFF. The DNA for the CDR3 is TGCGCCAGCAGCCAAGAGTCGGGGACAAGGGTGTTTTTT.